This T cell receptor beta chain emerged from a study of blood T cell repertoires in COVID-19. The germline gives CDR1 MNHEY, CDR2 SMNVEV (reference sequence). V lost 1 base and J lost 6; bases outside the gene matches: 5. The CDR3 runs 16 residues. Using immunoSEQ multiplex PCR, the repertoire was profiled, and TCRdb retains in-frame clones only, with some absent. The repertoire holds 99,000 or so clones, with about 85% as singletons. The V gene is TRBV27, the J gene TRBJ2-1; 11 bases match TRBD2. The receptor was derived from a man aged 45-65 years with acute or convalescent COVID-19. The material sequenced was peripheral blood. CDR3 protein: CASSLLGTSGLNEQFF. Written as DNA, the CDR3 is TGTGCCAGCAGTTTATTAGGGACTAGCGGACTCAATGAGCAGTTCTTC.